These 20 T cell receptor beta chains were sequenced from one sample in a study of siplizumab effects on memory and regulatory T cells. The assay was immunoSEQ multiplex PCR, and TCRdb's table has in-frame clones only and misses some. The data hold over 55,000 clones, with over 65% observed a single time. Sequenced: memory CD4+ T cells sorted from blood. Receptor source: a human donor in good health.

A single count supports this clone. The chain joins TRBV2 to TRBJ2-3; the D gene is possibly TRBD2 (5 bases). In germline, CDR1 is SNHLY, CDR2 FYNNEI. CDR3 size: 15 residues. V was clipped by 7 bases and J by 3 bases, with 17 bases between them. The CDR3 bases are TGTGCCAGCACGGTGGTAGGGCGGGCGACAGATACGCAGTATTTT. This encodes CASTVVGRATDTQYF.

V gene TRBV5-1 combines with J gene TRBJ1-2, with 9 positions matching TRBD1. The CDR3 is 15 amino acids. CDR1 and CDR2 from the germline V gene are SGHRS and YFSETQ. J was trimmed by 4 bases and V by 0 bases; bases with no gene match: 4. CDR3 DNA sequence: TGCGCCAGCAGCTTGGCCAGGGGACAGGGCTATGGCTACACCTTC. Its protein product is CASSLARGQGYGYTF.

The rearrangement uses TRBV25-1 and TRBJ2-5; 9 bases line up with TRBD2. This CDR3 spans 15 amino acids. Germline CDR1 MGHDK, CDR2 SYGVNS. With V trimmed by 5 bases and J by 4 bases, 8 bases remained unmatched. CDR3 sequence (DNA): TGTGCCAGCAGTCCCAATAGCGGGAGCGGAGAGACCCAGTACTTC. It specifies CASSPNSGSGETQYF.

The rearrangement links TRBV6-6 to TRBJ1-1; D is possibly TRBD1 (5 bases). The CDR3 is 12 residues long. The V end was cut by 7 bases, the J end by 5 bases, with 11 bases between. CDR1 MNHNY and CDR2 SVGAGI come from the germline V gene (reference sequence). Here the CDR3 reads CASTQGGTEAFF. The CDR3, as DNA: TGTGCCAGCACTCAGGGAGGGACTGAAGCTTTCTTT.

The chain has TRBV6-6 and TRBJ2-1; D is possibly TRBD2 (6 bases). This CDR3 contains 15 residues. Germline V gene data show CDR1 as MNHNY and CDR2 as SVGAGI (reference sequence). V lost 6 bases, J lost 2 bases, and 14 bases lay in between. The chain's CDR3 is CASSDGGVAYNEQFF. The CDR3 DNA sequence: TGTGCCAGCAGCGACGGCGGGGTCGCCTACAATGAGCAGTTCTTC.

Only a few counts were recorded for this clone. The rearrangement joins TRBV2 to TRBJ1-1; a possible D gene is TRBD1 (5 bases). Germline V gene data show CDR1 as SNHLY and CDR2 as FYNNEI. The CDR3 spans 14 residues. V was clipped by 0 bases and J by 7 bases, with 12 bases between them. CDR3 amino acids: CASSEAAGYVEAFF. In nucleotides, the CDR3 is TGTGCCAGCAGTGAAGCAGCAGGGTACGTTGAAGCTTTCTTT.

The V and J genes are TRBV6-1 and TRBJ1-2; 9 nucleotides align to TRBD1. The CDR3 spans 14 residues. The V and J ends lost 3 bases and 2 bases, in that order; junction bases with no gene match: 1. Germline CDR1 and CDR2: MNHNS and SASEGT. CDR3 in DNA: TGTGCCAGCAGTGAGGGGACAGGGAACTATGGCTACACCTTC. Its translation: CASSEGTGNYGYTF.

This chain joins TRBV7-2 and TRBJ2-1; 16 nucleotides line up with TRBD2. CDR1 is SGHTA, CDR2 FQGNSA, per germline. The CDR3 consists of 15 residues. V lost 1 base and J lost 15; bases outside the gene matches: 6. The CDR3 protein is CASSLDGTSGRAPFF. The CDR3 nucleotides read TGTGCCAGCAGCTTAGATGGGACTAGCGGGAGGGCTCCGTTCTTC.

The rearrangement uses TRBV30 and TRBJ1-2, with D tentatively TRBD1 (5 bases). The CDR3 extends over 11 amino acids. Germline V gene sequence: CDR1 GTSNPN, CDR2 SVGIG (reference sequence). V gave up 3 bases and J gave up 7 bases, with 9 bases separating them. CDR3 sequence (DNA): TGTGCCTGGAGGGGCAGGGCTGGCTACACCTTC. The encoded protein is CAWRGRAGYTF.

CDR3 coding DNA: TGTGCCAGCAGCCCCGCCCAGCGGAGCAGAGAGACCCAGTACTTC. Encoded protein: CASSPAQRSRETQYF. The chain carries TRBV7-6 and TRBJ2-5; tentative D call: TRBD2 (5 bases). V gave up 5 bases and J gave up 4 bases, with 17 bases separating them. The CDR3 sequence is 15 residues long. Germline loops: CDR1 SGHVS, CDR2 FNYEAQ. The full variable domain, with the rest looked up from reference TRBV7-6 and TRBJ2-5, is GAGVSQSPRYKVTKRGQDVALRCDPISGHVSLYWYRQALGQGPEFLTYFNYEAQQDKSGLPNDRFSAERPEGSISTLTIQRTEQRDSAMYRCASSPAQRSRETQYFGPGTRLLVL.

The chain's CDR3 is CASSSPDRSYGYTF. The CDR3 bases are TGTGCCAGTAGTAGTCCGGACAGATCCTATGGCTACACCTTC. The rearrangement uses TRBV19 and TRBJ1-2; tentatively, D is TRBD1 (6 bases). Germline lookup yields CDR1 LNHDA and CDR2 SQIVND (reference sequence). The CDR3 totals 14 residues. V gave up 4 bases and J gave up 4 bases, with 13 bases separating them.

This clone was detected once. The V gene is TRBV6-1, the J gene TRBJ2-2, with TRBD1 matching over 7 bases. The CDR3 length is 13 residues. Per germline, CDR1 MNHNS and CDR2 SASEGT. Germline trimming cut 6 bases from V and 9 bases from J; bases unmatched to any gene: 7. In DNA form, the CDR3 reads TGTGCCAGCAGCGATGGACAGGCCAGGGAGCTGTTTTTT. Its translation is CASSDGQARELFF.

The CDR3 DNA is TGTGCCAGTAGTATTTCACAGGGGGCATACTATGGCTACACCTTC. Translated, it gives CASSISQGAYYGYTF. This rearrangement joins TRBV19 to TRBJ1-2; TRBD1 agrees at 9 bases. Trimming at V came to 3 bases and at J to 3 bases, leaving 5 bases not matched to a gene. Germline V lookup: CDR1 LNHDA, CDR2 SQIVND (reference sequence). The CDR3 sequence is 15 residues long.

The chain recombines TRBV2 with TRBJ1-5; D is undetermined. This CDR3 has 12 amino acids. Germline assignment: CDR1 SNHLY and CDR2 FYNNEI. The V end was cut by 2 bases, the J end by 3 bases, with 2 bases between. CDR3 sequence: CASSEPNQPQHF. The CDR3 region has the DNA TGTGCCAGCAGTGAACCCAATCAGCCCCAGCATTTT.

The CDR3 bases are TGTGCCAGCAGCCCAGGGGGGAGGGAGCAGTACTTC. Translating gives CASSPGGREQYF. The chain is built from TRBV6-6 and TRBJ2-7; D may be TRBD1 (7 bases). V was cut by 6 bases and J by 7 bases, with 13 bases left in between. CDR1 is MNHNY and CDR2 is SVGAGI in the germline V gene (reference sequence). The CDR3 runs to 12 residues.

The rearrangement uses TRBV10-3 and TRBJ2-2, with D possibly being TRBD1 or TRBD2 (6 bases each). The CDR3 covers 14 residues. V lost 11 bases and J lost 5, with 18 bases in between. CDR1 ENHRY and CDR2 SYGVKD come from the germline V gene. CDR3 coding DNA: TGTGCCGCATGGAGGGGGGCGGATACCGGGGAGCTGTTTTTT. Its protein product is CAAWRGADTGELFF.

This clone was detected only a few times. The chain joins TRBV7-9 to TRBJ2-4; D is perhaps TRBD1 or TRBD2 (5 bases each). This CDR3 has 16 amino acids. Germline CDR1 SEHNR, CDR2 FQNEAQ (reference sequence). Between the trimmed V and J ends, which lost 5 bases and 2 bases, there was a span of 16 bases. The chain's CDR3 is CASSPGTLGPKNIQYF. CDR3 nucleotide sequence: TGTGCCAGCAGCCCCGGGACCTTGGGGCCCAAAAACATTCAGTACTTC.

The chain uses TRBV19 and TRBJ2-5; maybe TRBD1 (6 bases). The J call is doubtful: the DNA matches TRBJ2-7 better. Looked up from germline, CDR1 is LNHDA and CDR2 is SQIVND (reference sequence). The CDR3 has 18 amino acids. The CDR3 is CASVSVDKLDRKSYEQYF. The CDR3 DNA reads as TGTGCCAGCGTGTCAGTGGACAAGCTTGACAGGAAATCCTACGAGCAGTACTTC.

The chain links TRBV5-4 to TRBJ2-2, with D possibly being TRBD1 (5 bases). V lost 0 bases to trimming and J lost 6 bases, with 6 bases between them. CDR1 is SGHNT and CDR2 is YYREEE in the germline V gene (reference sequence). The length of the CDR3 is 13 residues. This chain's CDR3 is CASSLARAGELFF. The CDR3 DNA sequence: TGTGCCAGCAGCTTGGCCAGGGCCGGGGAGCTGTTTTTT.

This chain joins TRBV2 and TRBJ2-7, with D perhaps matching TRBD1 or TRBD2 (5 bases each). Deletions cut 3 bases from V and 4 bases from J, with 19 bases between. The germline CDR1 and CDR2 sequences are SNHLY and FYNNEI. This CDR3 is 16 amino acids long. The CDR3 loop reads CASSDGFSRDQYEQYF. CDR3 DNA sequence: TGTGCCAGCAGTGATGGTTTTTCGAGGGACCAATACGAGCAGTACTTC.